This TCR beta chain was observed in a study of shared clonotypes between healthy human individuals. The protocol was immunoSEQ multiplex PCR, while the TCRdb copy is restricted to in-frame clones and leaves out a portion. In the table there are around 1.1 million clones, 60% to 80% of which are singletons. Regarding the study as a whole: Roughly 5% of naive CD4 clonotypes were common to several donors.

Healthy HIV-negative adults with no recent acute infections or vaccinations were recruited as donors. Naive CD45RA+ and memory CD45RA-negative subsets were split from CD4+ cells. This CDR3 has 14 amino acids. With V trimmed by 6 bases and J by 1 base, 5 bases remained unmatched. Germline loops: CDR1 SEHNR, CDR2 FQNEAQ (reference sequence). About this clone: The antigen remains unidentified.

This receptor was identified in a young man in good health. Some clones in this sample may be carry-over from other donors' samples. The gene calls are TRBV7-9 and TRBJ2-7; 8 bases agree with TRBD2. Material: memory CD4+ T cells from PBMCs. The sample's subset: CD45RA-negative fraction. The CDR3 nucleotides are TGTGCCAGCAGGTCTAGCGGGCAGTCCTACGAGCAGTACTTC. Residues: CASRSSGQSYEQYF.